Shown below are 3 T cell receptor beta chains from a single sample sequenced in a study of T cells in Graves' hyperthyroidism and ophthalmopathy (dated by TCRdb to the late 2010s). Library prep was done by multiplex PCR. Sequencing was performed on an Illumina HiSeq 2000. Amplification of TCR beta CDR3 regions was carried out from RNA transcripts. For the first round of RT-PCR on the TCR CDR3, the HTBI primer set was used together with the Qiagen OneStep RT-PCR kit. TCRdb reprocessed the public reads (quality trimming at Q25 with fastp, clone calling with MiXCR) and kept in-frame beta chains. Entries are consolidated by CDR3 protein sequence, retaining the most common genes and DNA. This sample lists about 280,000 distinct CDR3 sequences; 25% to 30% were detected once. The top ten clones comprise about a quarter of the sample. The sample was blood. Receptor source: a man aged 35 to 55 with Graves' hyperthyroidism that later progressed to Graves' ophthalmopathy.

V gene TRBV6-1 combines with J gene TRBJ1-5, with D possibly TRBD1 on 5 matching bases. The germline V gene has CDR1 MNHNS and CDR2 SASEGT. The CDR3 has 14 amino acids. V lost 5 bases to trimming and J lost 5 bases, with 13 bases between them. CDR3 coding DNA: TGTGCCAGCAGTAGGACGGGGGTCCATCAGCCCCAGCATTTT. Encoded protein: CASSRTGVHQPQHF.

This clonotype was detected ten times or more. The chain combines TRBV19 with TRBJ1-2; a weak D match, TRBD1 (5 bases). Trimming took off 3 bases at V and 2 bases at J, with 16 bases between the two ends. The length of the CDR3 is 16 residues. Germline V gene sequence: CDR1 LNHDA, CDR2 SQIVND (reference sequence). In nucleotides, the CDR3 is TGTGCCAGTAGTATTATCGACAGAAACCCAAACTATGGCTACACCTTC. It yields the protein CASSIIDRNPNYGYTF.

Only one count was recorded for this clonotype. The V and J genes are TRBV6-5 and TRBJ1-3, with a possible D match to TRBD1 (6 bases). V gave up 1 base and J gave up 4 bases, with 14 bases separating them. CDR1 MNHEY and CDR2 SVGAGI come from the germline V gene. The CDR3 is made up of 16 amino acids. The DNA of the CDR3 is TGTGCCAGCAGTTACTTGGGCAGGGGTCCAGGAAACACCATATATTTT. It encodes CASSYLGRGPGNTIYF.